This section outlines one T cell receptor beta chain sequence together with its context. Original processing methods: Reference gene primer amplification gave estimated nucleated cell counts. Clones were sequenced by immunoSEQ multiplex PCR, and TCRdb holds only the in-frame ones, with some missing. V and J calls and clone size are those listed in that table; D and trimming were worked out from the DNA. The sample records fewer than 350,000 clones, 65% to 90% being singletons. This CDR3 spans 14 amino acids. The germline gives CDR1 ENHRY, CDR2 SYGVKD. The trim removed 4 bases at V and 5 bases at J, leaving 2 bases unmatched. This specimen belongs to a study of blood T cell repertoires in COVID-19. Across the whole study: Spain, Italy and the United States supplied samples that represented acute and convalescent COVID-19. Nucleic acid was either cDNA or gDNA, and it came from T cells, B-cell-depleted T cells, or PBMCs.

This sequence joins TRBV10-3 and TRBJ1-5, with 10 bases that match TRBD1. The receptor's source is a woman between 55 and 75 years old with active or convalescent COVID-19. What was sequenced was peripheral blood. The CDR3 DNA is TGTGCCATCAGTGCCGGGACAGGGGATCAGCCCCAGCATTTT. Translation gives CAISAGTGDQPQHF.